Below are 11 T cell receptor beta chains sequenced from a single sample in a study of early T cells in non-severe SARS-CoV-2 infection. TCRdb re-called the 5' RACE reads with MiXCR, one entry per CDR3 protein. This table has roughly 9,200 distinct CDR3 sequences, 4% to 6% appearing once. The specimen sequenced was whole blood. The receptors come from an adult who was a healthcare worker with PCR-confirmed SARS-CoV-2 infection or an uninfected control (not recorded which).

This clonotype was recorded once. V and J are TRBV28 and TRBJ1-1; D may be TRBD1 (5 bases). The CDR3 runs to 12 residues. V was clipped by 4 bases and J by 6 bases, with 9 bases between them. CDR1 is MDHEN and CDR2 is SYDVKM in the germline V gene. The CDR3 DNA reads TGTGCCAGCAGTTCGACAGCCCCTGAAGCTTTCTTT. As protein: CASSSTAPEAFF.

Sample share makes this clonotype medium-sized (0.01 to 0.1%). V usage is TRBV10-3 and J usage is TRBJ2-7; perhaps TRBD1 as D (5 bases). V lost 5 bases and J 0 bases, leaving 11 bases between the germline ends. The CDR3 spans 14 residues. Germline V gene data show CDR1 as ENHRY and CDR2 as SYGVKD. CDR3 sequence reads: CAISQGKGSYEQYV. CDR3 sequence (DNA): TGTGCCATCAGTCAGGGTAAAGGCTCCTACGAGCAGTACGTC.

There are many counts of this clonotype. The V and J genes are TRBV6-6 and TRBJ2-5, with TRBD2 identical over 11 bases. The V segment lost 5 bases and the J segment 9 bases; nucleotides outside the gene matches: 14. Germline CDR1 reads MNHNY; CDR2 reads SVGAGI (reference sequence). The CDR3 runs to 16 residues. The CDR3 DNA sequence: TGTGCCAGCAGTCCGTACGCGACTAGCGGGAAGGGGTCCCAGTACTTC. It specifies CASSPYATSGKGSQYF.

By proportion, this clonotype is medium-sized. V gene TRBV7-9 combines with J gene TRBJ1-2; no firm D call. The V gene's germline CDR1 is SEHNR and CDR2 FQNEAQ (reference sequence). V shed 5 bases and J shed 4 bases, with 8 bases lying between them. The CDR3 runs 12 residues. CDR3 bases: TGTGCCAGCAGCATTAGTTTCTATGGCTACACCTTC. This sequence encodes CASSISFYGYTF.

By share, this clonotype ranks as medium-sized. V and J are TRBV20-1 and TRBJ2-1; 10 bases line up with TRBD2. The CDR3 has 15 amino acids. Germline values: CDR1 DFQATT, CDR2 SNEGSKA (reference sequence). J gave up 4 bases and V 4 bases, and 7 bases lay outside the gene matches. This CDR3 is CSAKRTSGSYNEQFF. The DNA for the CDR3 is TGCAGTGCTAAAAGGACTAGCGGTAGTTACAATGAGCAGTTCTTC.

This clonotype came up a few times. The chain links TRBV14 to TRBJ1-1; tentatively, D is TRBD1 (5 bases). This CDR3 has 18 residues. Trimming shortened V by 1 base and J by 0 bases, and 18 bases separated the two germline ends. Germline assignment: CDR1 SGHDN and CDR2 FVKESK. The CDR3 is CASSQVLGVSYLNTEAFF. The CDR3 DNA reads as TGTGCCAGCAGCCAAGTGCTGGGGGTCTCCTATCTGAACACTGAAGCTTTCTTT.

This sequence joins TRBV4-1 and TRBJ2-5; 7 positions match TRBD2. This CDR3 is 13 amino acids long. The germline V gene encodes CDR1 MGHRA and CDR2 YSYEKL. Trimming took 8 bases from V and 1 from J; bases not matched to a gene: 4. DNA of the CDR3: TGCGCCAGCGGGAGGGTCGTCCAAGAGACCCAGTACTTC. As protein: CASGRVVQETQYF.

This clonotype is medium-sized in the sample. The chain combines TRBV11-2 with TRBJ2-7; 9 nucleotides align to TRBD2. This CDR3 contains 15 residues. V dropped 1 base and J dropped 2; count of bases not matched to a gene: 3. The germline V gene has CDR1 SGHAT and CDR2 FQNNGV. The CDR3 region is CASSLAASGAYEQYF. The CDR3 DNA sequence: TGTGCCAGCAGCTTAGCGGCTAGCGGGGCCTACGAGCAGTACTTC.

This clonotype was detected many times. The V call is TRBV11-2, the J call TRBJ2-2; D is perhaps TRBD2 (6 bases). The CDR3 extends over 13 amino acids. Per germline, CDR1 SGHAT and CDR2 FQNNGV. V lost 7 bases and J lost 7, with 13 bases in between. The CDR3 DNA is TGTGCCAGCAACCTGGAGGGCCTCGGGGAGCTGTTTTTT. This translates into CASNLEGLGELFF.

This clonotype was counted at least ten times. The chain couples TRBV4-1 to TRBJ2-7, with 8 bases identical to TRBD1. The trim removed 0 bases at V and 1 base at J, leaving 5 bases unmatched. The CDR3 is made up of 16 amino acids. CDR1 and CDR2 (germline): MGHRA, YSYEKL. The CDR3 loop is CASSQDPTGASYEQYV. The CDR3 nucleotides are TGCGCCAGCAGCCAAGATCCGACAGGGGCGTCCTACGAGCAGTACGTC.

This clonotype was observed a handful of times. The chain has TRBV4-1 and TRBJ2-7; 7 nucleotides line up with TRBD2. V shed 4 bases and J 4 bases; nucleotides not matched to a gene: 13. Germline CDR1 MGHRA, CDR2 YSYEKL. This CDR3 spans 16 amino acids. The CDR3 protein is CASSPHLGGSAYEQYF. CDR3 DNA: TGCGCCAGCAGCCCGCATTTGGGGGGGAGCGCATACGAGCAGTACTTC.